The clone carrying this T cell receptor (beta chain) turned up a few times. No antigen is known for it. As it was prepared, the TCRbeta library received unique molecular identifiers. TCRdb redid the calling of the PCR reads with MiXCR, one entry per CDR3 protein. The sample lists 300,000 to 400,000 distinct CDR3 sequences; about a quarter were seen once. The data derive from a study of T-cell reconstitution after alpha-beta-depleted transplantation in children. The study, taken as a whole, reports: By one year post-transplant, T-cell counts and diversity largely arose from T cells that were newly produced. As was reported, about two months after transplant, alpha-beta T cells came from several hundred expanded graft clones. The study traced high day-60 TCRbeta diversity in some patients to surviving recipient T cells and thymic progenitors.

V lost 2 bases, J lost 1 base, and 9 bases lay in between. Germline V gene sequence: CDR1 SGHRS, CDR2 YFSETQ. The CDR3 runs 14 residues. The chain has TRBV5-1 and TRBJ2-5, with TRBD1 as a possible D gene (6 bases). The sample in question was PBMCs, mostly from graft donor cells, obtained 180 days after TCRalphabeta/CD19-depleted stem cell transplant. This TCR came from a male patient younger than 18 who had a stem cell transplant for acute lymphoblastic leukemia, so the T cells may come from the graft donor. CDR3 DNA sequence: TGCGCCAGCAGCTTTGTGGACAGCCAAGAGACCCAGTACTTC. Protein product: CASSFVDSQETQYF. Full variable domain (outside the CDR3, taken from reference TRBV5-1 and TRBJ2-5): KAGVTQTPRYLIKTRGQQVTLSCSPISGHRSVSWYQQTPGQGLQFLFEYFSETQRNKGNFPGRFSGRQFSNSRSEMNVSTLELGDSALYLCASSFVDSQETQYFGPGTRLLVL.